These T cell receptor beta chains were read from a single sample in a study of T cells in Graves' hyperthyroidism and ophthalmopathy. TCRdb reprocessed the multiplex PCR reads via MiXCR and lists one record per CDR3 protein. The sample consists of nearly 750,000 distinct CDR3 sequences, just over 35% of them appearing once. Specimen: blood. Receptor source: a woman aged 40-49 years with Graves' hyperthyroidism. Each CDR3 is given with its conserved first and last residue.

len	v_gene	j_gene	CDR3aa
14	TRBV6-5	TRBJ2-5	CASSYGAQKETQYF
14	TRBV5-1	TRBJ2-7	CASSPAWGDYEQYF
14	TRBV6-1	TRBJ1-2	CASGREGRSYGYTF
13	TRBV6-1	TRBJ1-1	CASSDSVDREAFF
15	TRBV20-1	TRBJ1-6	CSARDSPFYNSPLHF
16	TRBV7-8	TRBJ1-1	CASSLAWGRLCTEAFF
15	TRBV7-2	TRBJ1-4	CASSLESATNEKLFF
15	TRBV5-8	TRBJ1-1	CASSLGGQGSTEAFF
16	TRBV19	TRBJ2-7	CASSIDLYRVRYEQYF
16	TRBV9	TRBJ2-2	CASSPGEGWNTGELFF
15	TRBV7-3	TRBJ2-5	CASSLTGLKVETQYF
15	TRBV4-2	TRBJ2-2	CASRNRAANTGELFF
14	TRBV2	TRBJ1-2	CASSPDRQASGYTF
14	TRBV6-5	TRBJ1-4	CASSTVATNEKLFF
11	TRBV6-2/TRBV6-3	TRBJ1-1	CACKWETEAFF
13	TRBV9	TRBJ1-2	CASSESAPGGYTF
12	TRBV29-1	TRBJ2-6	CSVVVWANVLTF
17	TRBV5-1	TRBJ2-2	CASSPLRGSGNTGELFF
15	TRBV7-9	TRBJ2-7	CASSWEGQPYYEQYF
14	TRBV6-5	TRBJ1-1	CASRLSLMNTEAFF
15	TRBV12-3/TRBV12-4	TRBJ1-4	CASSHPGTTNEKLFF
16	TRBV4-3	TRBJ1-5	CASSQDRILSNQPQHF
16	TRBV11-2	TRBJ2-7	CASSLGMIAGVGEQYF
16	TRBV12-3/TRBV12-4	TRBJ1-2	CASRSTPTSWDKGYTF
13	TRBV24-1	TRBJ1-2	CATSDFRGRGYTF
16	TRBV2	TRBJ1-2	CASSESGGFVSHGYTF
19	TRBV10-3	TRBJ2-6	CAISVGTGYFLSGANVLTF
14	TRBV7-2	TRBJ1-5	CATSGWGGDQPQHF
13	TRBV27	TRBJ1-2	CASSSDIWLGYTF
14	TRBV6-2/TRBV6-3	TRBJ2-7	CASSYSQASYEQYF
14	TRBV6-1	TRBJ1-5	CASLQGAQGFPQHF
15	TRBV12-3/TRBV12-4	TRBJ1-4	CASSLSWDANEKLFF
14	TRBV7-2	TRBJ1-4	CASSTPSSKEKLFF
18	TRBV10-3	TRBJ1-5	CAISEKVDRDGRNQPQHF
14	TRBV7-2	TRBJ2-7	CASSLRAETYEQYF
16	TRBV12-3/TRBV12-4	TRBJ1-5	CASSTYGLSRDQPQHF
15	TRBV6-6	TRBJ2-5	CASSYPNPGQETQYF
14	TRBV20-1	TRBJ1-1	CSASSPSPHPEAFF
16	TRBV7-2	TRBJ2-2	CASSSLAGGPNGELFF
13	TRBV30	TRBJ1-2	CAWTSYGRNDYTF
16	TRBV7-8	TRBJ1-3	CASSERGGGNGNTIYF
14	TRBV9	TRBJ2-7	CASSVGSSWYEQYF
12	TRBV20-1	TRBJ2-7	CSARGQSYEQYF
12	TRBV20-1	TRBJ1-5	CSARSSNQPQHF
13	TRBV15	TRBJ2-5	CATSREVSRSQYF
16	TRBV15	TRBJ1-1	CATSRENGQGAPEAFF
17	TRBV7-9	TRBJ2-2	CASSSIAGGPSTGELFF
17	TRBV15	TRBJ1-5	CATSSYSTWTGDQPQHF
19	TRBV11-3	TRBJ1-2	CASSLDQPGTGGITNGYTF
11	TRBV29-1	TRBJ1-2	CSSDRGYGYTF
15	TRBV15	TRBJ2-2	CATSRDLRTFGELFF
14	TRBV6-5	TRBJ2-5	CASSYSLQGETQYF
17	TRBV19	TRBJ1-1	CASTPWRGNSGDTEAFF
14	TRBV9	TRBJ2-5	CASSLAGSQETQYF
15	TRBV7-9	TRBJ2-5	CASSPLAGGTETQYF